Included here is one TCR beta chain sequence, with context. CDR3 length: 16 residues. The ends lost 5 bases at V and 8 bases at J; junction bases unmatched: 9. The V gene's germline CDR1 is SGHTA and CDR2 FQGNSA. These data belong to a study of blood T cell repertoires in COVID-19. Study information: Collection of acute and convalescent COVID-19 samples took place in the United States, Italy and Spain. T cells, B-cell-depleted T cells, or PBMCs supplied cDNA or gDNA.

Authors' data handling: The authors estimated nucleated cell counts from reference gene primer amplification. The method was immunoSEQ multiplex PCR; TCRdb's version includes in-frame clones alone and lacks a portion of them. The D gene and trimming were derived from the DNA, and the V and J assignments and clone size from that table. Seen here are 100,000 to 150,000 clones, roughly four fifths observed once, and the top ten hold about 5%. This receptor was identified in a woman in her 70s with acute or convalescent COVID-19. The sequenced sample was peripheral blood. This rearrangement joins TRBV7-2 to TRBJ1-6; the match to TRBD1 covers 10 bases. The CDR3 loop is CASSQSTGGSDSPLHF. The DNA for the CDR3 is TGTGCCAGCAGCCAGTCGACAGGGGGCAGCGATTCACCCCTCCACTTT.